This T cell receptor (beta chain) stems from a study of blood T cell repertoires in COVID-19. Assay: immunoSEQ multiplex PCR; the TCRdb copy retains only in-frame clones and omits some. The sample shows about 230,000 clones, 70% to 90% of them seen only once. From germline, CDR1 is SGHRS and CDR2 YFSETQ. V was clipped by 2 bases and J by 2 bases, with 15 bases between them. The CDR3 has 16 residues. V gene TRBV5-1 combines with J gene TRBJ2-3; possible D gene TRBD2, 5 bases. The sequence came from a woman younger than 30 who had recovered from COVID-19. What was sequenced was peripheral blood. The CDR3 bases are TGCGCCAGCAGCTTTGGACTTTCCGGCTACACAGATACGCAGTATTTT. This codes for CASSFGLSGYTDTQYF.